This T cell receptor beta chain was documented in a study of technical replicates of blood from several donors. With 1 base removed from V and 4 bases from J, the gap between germline ends came to 14 bases. CDR3 size: 16 residues. From germline, CDR1 is SGHAT and CDR2 FQDESV (reference sequence). Method: immunoSEQ multiplex PCR; TCRdb's copy keeps in-frame clones and lacks some. The table records about 76,000 clones, approximately 86% of them present only once. The J gene is TRBJ2-1, the V gene TRBV11-1; maybe TRBD2 (6 bases). This receptor was identified in a human donor in good health. Some clones in this sample may be carry-over from other donors' samples. The sample consisted of PBMCs. The CDR3 is CASSLVGGRNYNEQFF. CDR3 DNA: TGTGCCAGCAGCTTAGTGGGGGGAAGGAATTACAATGAGCAGTTCTTC.